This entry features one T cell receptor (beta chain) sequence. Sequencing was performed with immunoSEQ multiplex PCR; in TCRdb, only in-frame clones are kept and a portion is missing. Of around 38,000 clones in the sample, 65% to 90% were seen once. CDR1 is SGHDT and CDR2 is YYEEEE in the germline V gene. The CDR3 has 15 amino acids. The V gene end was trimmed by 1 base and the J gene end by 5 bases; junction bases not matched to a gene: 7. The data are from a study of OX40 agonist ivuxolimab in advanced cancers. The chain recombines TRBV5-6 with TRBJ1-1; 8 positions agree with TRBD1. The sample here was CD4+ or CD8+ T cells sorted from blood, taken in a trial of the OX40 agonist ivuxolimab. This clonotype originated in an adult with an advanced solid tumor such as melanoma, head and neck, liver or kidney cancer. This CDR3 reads CASSLLGTGGTEAFF. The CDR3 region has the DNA TGTGCCAGCAGCTTGCTTGGGACAGGAGGGACTGAAGCTTTCTTT.